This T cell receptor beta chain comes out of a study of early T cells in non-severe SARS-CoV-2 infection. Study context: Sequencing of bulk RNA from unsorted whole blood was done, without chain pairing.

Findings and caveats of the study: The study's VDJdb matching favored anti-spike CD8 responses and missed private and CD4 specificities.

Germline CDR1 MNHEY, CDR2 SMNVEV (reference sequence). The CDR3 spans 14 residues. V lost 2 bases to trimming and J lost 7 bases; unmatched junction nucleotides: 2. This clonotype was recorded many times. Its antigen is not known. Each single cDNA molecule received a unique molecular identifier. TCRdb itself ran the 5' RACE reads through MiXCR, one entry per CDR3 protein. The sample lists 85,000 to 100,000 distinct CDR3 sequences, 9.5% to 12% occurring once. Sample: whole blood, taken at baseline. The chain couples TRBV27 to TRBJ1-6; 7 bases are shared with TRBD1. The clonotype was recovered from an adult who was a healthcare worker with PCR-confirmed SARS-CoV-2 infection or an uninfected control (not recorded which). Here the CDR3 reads CASSLGDRNSPLHF. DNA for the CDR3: TGTGCCAGCAGTTTAGGGGACAGAAATTCACCCCTCCACTTT.